In its sample, the clone carrying this TCR beta chain was seen a few times. Antigen unknown. Researchers built TCR beta libraries using quantitative 5'-RACE with molecular barcodes. TCRdb itself ran the 5' RACE reads through MiXCR, one entry per CDR3 protein. The data contain about 480,000 distinct CDR3 sequences, about a sixth of them singletons. Trimming took 0 bases from V and 0 from J, leaving 9 bases between them. The CDR3 totals 15 residues. Germline values: CDR1 SGHRS, CDR2 YFSETQ. The data stem from a study of CD8 T cells in ankylosing spondylitis. Study results and limitations: There were earlier reports of some motif variants in reactive arthritis synovial fluid and blood. Seemingly distinctive of ankylosing spondylitis blood was a TCR beta motif formed by eight highly homologous variants. Significant enrichment of disease-linked clones was reported in matched ankylosing spondylitis synovial fluid. Disease-linked clones bore a CD8+ phenotype and were relatively rare in peripheral blood.

Sequenced sample: blood, either unsorted or a sorted T cell fraction (not recorded which). The TCR sequence derives from a male donor with ankylosing spondylitis. The rearrangement joins TRBV5-1 to TRBJ1-1; no reliable D call. CDR3 loop: CASSLAPDVNTEAFF. CDR3 coding DNA: TGCGCCAGCAGCTTGGCCCCAGATGTGAACACTGAAGCTTTCTTT.